One sample yielded the 8 T cell receptor beta chains listed below, sequenced in a study of response to subunit inactivated influenza vaccine. TCRdb re-called the RT-PCR reads through MiXCR, storing one row per CDR3 protein. The sample lists almost 600,000 distinct CDR3 sequences, around 15% occurring once. This sample comprised PBMCs from blood, obtained 11 to 12 days after vaccination. The receptor set was obtained from a man between 50 and 59 years old who received an inactivated influenza vaccine.

This clonotype has a handful of counts. The V and J genes are TRBV14 and TRBJ1-4; perhaps TRBD1 as D (5 bases). Trimming shortened V by 2 bases and J by 8 bases, and 15 bases separated the two germline ends. This CDR3 contains 15 residues. The germline V gene encodes CDR1 SGHDN and CDR2 FVKESK. CDR3 sequence: CASSQPPPGPEKLFF. Written as DNA, the CDR3 is TGTGCCAGCAGCCAACCTCCCCCGGGACCAGAAAAACTGTTTTTT.

The J gene is TRBJ2-2, the V gene TRBV7-9; a possible D gene is TRBD2 (7 bases). The ends were cut back, 7 bases at V and 4 bases at J, with 19 bases in the middle. The CDR3 runs 16 residues. CDR1 and CDR2 from the germline V gene are SEHNR and FQNEAQ (reference sequence). The CDR3 here is CASTEGGGGRTGELFF. The CDR3 nucleotides are TGTGCCAGCACCGAAGGTGGGGGGGGCCGCACCGGGGAGCTGTTTTTT.

There are a few counts of this clonotype. V is TRBV11-2 and J is TRBJ2-7, with D perhaps matching TRBD1 (6 bases). Germline values: CDR1 SGHAT, CDR2 FQNNGV. The CDR3 length is 14 residues. V was trimmed by 5 bases and J by 1 base, leaving 12 bases between them. CDR3 region: CASSPGTMSYEQYF. CDR3 nucleotides: TGTGCCAGCAGCCCCGGGACAATGTCCTACGAGCAGTACTTC.

Here the CDR3 DNA reads TGTGCCAGCAGTGATTTGATGAACACTGAAGCTTTCTTT. It translates to CASSDLMNTEAFF. The rearrangement uses TRBV2 and TRBJ1-1; no firm D call. The CDR3 contains 13 residues. Trimming removed 3 bases from V and 0 bases from J, with 5 bases in between. Germline V gene data show CDR1 as SNHLY and CDR2 as FYNNEI.

This rearrangement joins TRBV12-3 or TRBV12-4 to TRBJ2-3; 10 positions agree with TRBD2. CDR3 length equals 15 residues. Unmatched junction bases numbered 10, after V lost 6 bases and J lost 7 bases. The CDR3 DNA is TGTGCCAGCAGCCCACCGGGACTAGCGATGAATACGCAGTATTTT. Amino acids: CASSPPGLAMNTQYF.

The chain joins TRBV6-2 or TRBV6-3 to TRBJ2-3; 7 nucleotides agree with TRBD1. The length of the CDR3 is 14 residues. Germline loops: CDR1 MNHEY, CDR2 SVGEGT. Trimming removed 6 bases from V and 4 bases from J; junction bases left unmatched: 7. The chain's CDR3 is CASSEQGNADTQYF. CDR3 nucleotide sequence: TGTGCCAGCAGCGAACAGGGGAACGCAGATACGCAGTATTTT.

This clonotype was counted many times. The chain is built from TRBV4-3 and TRBJ2-3, with D unclear. Germline V gene sequence: CDR1 LGHNA, CDR2 YSLEER. V lost 1 base and J 0 bases, leaving 2 bases between the germline ends. The CDR3 runs 13 residues. The CDR3 reads CASSQGSTDTQYF. The DNA for the CDR3 is TGCGCCAGCAGCCAAGGTAGCACAGATACGCAGTATTTT.

The chain employs TRBV28 and TRBJ1-2; 7 nucleotides match TRBD1. CDR3 length: 14 amino acids. Germline trimming cut 6 bases from V and 0 bases from J; bases unmatched to any gene: 4. Per germline, CDR1 MDHEN and CDR2 SYDVKM. CDR3 DNA sequence: TGTGCCAGCAGGACGGGACAGTCTAACTATGGCTACACCTTC. It specifies CASRTGQSNYGYTF.